This T cell receptor beta chain was captured by sequencing in a study of cytomegalovirus exposure and HLA in healthy donors. General study findings and limits: By a later analysis, the bulk of CMV-associated TCR beta chains appeared HLA-restricted.

Remarks on this clone: Antigen: not known.

Nominally healthy donors were sampled, though unrecorded immune exposures were likely. The PCR contained 60 Vbeta and 13 Jbeta primers. Method: immunoSEQ multiplex PCR; TCRdb's copy keeps in-frame clones and lacks some. The sample lists some 140,000 clones, roughly three quarters occurring once. Looked up from germline, CDR1 is MGHRA and CDR2 is YSYEKL. V was clipped by 0 bases and J by 3 bases; unmatched bases: 9. This CDR3 has 19 residues. The V and J genes are TRBV4-1 and TRBJ2-3; 13 bases map to TRBD2. The sample taken for sequencing was PBMCs. The TCR comes from a man in his forties in good health and CMV-seronegative. The CDR3 DNA is TGCGCCAGCAGCCAAGACGGCCCGAGACTAGCGGGGGGAACAGATACGCAGTATTTT. This encodes CASSQDGPRLAGGTDTQYF.